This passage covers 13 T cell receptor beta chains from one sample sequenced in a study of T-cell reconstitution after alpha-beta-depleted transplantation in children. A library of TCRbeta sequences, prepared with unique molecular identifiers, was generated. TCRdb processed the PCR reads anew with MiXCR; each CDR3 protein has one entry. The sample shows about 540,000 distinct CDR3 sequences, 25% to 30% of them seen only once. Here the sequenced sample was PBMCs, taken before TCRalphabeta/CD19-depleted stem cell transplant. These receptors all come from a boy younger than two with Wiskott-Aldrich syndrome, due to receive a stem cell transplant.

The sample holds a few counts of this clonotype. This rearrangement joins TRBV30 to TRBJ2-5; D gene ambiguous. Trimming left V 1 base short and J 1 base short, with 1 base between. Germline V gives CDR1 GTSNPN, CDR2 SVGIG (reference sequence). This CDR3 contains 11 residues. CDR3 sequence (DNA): TGTGCCTGGAGTGGCCAAGAGACCCAGTACTTC. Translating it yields CAWSGQETQYF.

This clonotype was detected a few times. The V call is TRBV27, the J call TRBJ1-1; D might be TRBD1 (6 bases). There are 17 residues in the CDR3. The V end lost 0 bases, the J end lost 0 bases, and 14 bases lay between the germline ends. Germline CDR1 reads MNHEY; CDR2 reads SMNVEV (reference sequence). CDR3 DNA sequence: TGTGCCAGCAGTTTATCCAGGGGCCTAGGCATGAACACTGAAGCTTTCTTT. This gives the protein CASSLSRGLGMNTEAFF.

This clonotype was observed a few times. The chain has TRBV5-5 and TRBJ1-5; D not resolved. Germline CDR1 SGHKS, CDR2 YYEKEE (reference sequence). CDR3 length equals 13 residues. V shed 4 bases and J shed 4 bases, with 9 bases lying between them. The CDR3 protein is CASSTDVNQPQHF. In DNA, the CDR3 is TGTGCCAGCAGCACGGACGTTAATCAGCCCCAGCATTTT. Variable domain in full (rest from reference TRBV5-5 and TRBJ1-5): DAGVTQSPTHLIKTRGQQVTLRCSPISGHKSVSWYQQVLGQGPQFIFQYYEKEERGRGNFPDRFSARQFPNYSSELNVNALLLGDSALYLCASSTDVNQPQHFGDGTRLSIL.

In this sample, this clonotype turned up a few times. The CDR3 DNA is TGTGCCAGCAGCTTGGGACCAAACTACGAGCAGTACTTC. It codes for CASSLGPNYEQYF. V gene TRBV5-6 combines with J gene TRBJ2-7, with no clear D. V lost 0 bases, J lost 3 bases, and 7 bases lay in between. CDR1 SGHDT and CDR2 YYEEEE come from the germline V gene. This CDR3 contains 13 residues.

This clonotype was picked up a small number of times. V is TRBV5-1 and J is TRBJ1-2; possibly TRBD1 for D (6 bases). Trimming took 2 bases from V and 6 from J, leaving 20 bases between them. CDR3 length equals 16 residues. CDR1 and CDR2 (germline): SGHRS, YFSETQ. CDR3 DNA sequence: TGCGCCAGCAGCTTTGGGGGCGCTACGCCTGATCATGGCTACACCTTC. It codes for CASSFGGATPDHGYTF.

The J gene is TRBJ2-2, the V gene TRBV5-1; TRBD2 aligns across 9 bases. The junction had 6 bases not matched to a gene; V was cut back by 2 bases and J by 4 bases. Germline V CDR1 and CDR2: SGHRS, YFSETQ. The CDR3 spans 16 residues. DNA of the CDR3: TGCGCCAGCAGCTTTACGACTAGCGGAGTCACCGGGGAGCTGTTTTTT. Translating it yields CASSFTTSGVTGELFF. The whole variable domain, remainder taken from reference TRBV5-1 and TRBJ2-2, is KAGVTQTPRYLIKTRGQQVTLSCSPISGHRSVSWYQQTPGQGLQFLFEYFSETQRNKGNFPGRFSGRQFSNSRSEMNVSTLELGDSALYLCASSFTTSGVTGELFFGEGSRLTVL.

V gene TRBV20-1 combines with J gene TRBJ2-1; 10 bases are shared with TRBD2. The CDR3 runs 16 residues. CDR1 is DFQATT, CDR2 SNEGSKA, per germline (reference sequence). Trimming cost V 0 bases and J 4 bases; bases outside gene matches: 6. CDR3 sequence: CSARDLTAGGYNEQFF. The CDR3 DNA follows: TGCAGTGCTAGAGATCTAACAGCGGGAGGGTACAATGAGCAGTTCTTC.

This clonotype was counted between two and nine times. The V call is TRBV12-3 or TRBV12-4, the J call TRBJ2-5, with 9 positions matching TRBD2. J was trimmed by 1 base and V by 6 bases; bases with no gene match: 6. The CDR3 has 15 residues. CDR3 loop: CASRLSGSFQETQYF. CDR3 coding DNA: TGTGCCAGCAGACTTAGCGGGAGCTTCCAAGAGACCCAGTACTTC.

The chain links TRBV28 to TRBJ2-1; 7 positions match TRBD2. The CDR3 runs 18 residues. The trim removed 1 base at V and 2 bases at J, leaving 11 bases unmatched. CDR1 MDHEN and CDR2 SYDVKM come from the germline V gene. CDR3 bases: TGTGCCAGCAGTTTATCCTTTCTACTAGCGAGCACCTACAATGAGCAGTTCTTC. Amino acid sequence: CASSLSFLLASTYNEQFF. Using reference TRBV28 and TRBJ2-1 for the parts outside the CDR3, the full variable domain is DVKVTQSSRYLVKRTGEKVFLECVQDMDHENMFWYRQDPGLGLRLIYFSYDVKMKEKGDIPEGYSVSREKKERFSLILESASTNQTSMYLCASSLSFLLASTYNEQFFGPGTRLTVL.

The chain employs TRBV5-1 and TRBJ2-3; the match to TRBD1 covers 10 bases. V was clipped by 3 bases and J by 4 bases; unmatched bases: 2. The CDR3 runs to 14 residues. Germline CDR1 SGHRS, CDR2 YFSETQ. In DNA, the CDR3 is TGCGCCAGCAGCTCGACAGGGGGCTCAGATACGCAGTATTTT. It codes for CASSSTGGSDTQYF.

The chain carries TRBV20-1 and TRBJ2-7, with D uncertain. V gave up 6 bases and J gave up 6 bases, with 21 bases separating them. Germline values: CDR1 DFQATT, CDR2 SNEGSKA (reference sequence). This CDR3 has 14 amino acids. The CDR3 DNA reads TGCAGTGCCCCGGTACCCGACGTACTGTTCGAGCAGTACTTC. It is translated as CSAPVPDVLFEQYF.

Here the CDR3 reads CASSLAHGNTEAFF. The CDR3 DNA reads TGTGCCAGCAGCTTAGCGCACGGGAACACTGAAGCTTTCTTT. This chain uses TRBV7-9 with TRBJ1-1; no clear D. Per the germline V gene, CDR1 is SEHNR and CDR2 is FQNEAQ (reference sequence). The CDR3 has 14 amino acids. Trimming removed 0 bases from V and 1 base from J, with 6 bases in between.

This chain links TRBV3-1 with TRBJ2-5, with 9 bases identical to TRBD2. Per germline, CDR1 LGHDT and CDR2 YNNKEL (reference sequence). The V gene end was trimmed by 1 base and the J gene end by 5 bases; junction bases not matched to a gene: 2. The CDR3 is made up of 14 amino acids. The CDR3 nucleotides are TGTGCCAGCAGCCAAGCGGGGACTAGCGAGACCCAGTACTTC. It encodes CASSQAGTSETQYF.